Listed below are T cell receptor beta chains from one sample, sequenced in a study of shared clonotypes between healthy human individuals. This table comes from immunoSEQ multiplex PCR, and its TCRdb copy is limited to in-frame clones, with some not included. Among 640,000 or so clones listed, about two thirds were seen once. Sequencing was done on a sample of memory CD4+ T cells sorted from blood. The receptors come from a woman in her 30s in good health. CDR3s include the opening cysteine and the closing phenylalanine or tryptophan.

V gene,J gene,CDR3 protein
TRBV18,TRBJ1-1,CASSFTGGTNTEAFF
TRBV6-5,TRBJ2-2,CASSYSPPGELFF
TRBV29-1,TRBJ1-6,CSVRDRQDSPLHF
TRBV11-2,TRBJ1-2,CASRRTVAGGDYQGYTF
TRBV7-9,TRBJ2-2,CASSLVTTGELFF
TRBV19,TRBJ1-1,CASKRDIIMNTEAFF
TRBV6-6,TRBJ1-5,CASSSSGPNQPQHF
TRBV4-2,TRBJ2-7,CASSQGQVPSYEQYF
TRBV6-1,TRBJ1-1,CASSESRVDTEAFF
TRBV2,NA,CASSSNPGTAEQYF
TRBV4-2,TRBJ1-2,CASSQENNGDRGSGYTF
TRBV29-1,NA,CSVQVWDEQYF
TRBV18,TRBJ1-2,CASSPYHWRDLEGNYGYTF
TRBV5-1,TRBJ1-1,CASSSTVNTEAFF
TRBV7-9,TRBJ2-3,CASSPRGAETDTQYF
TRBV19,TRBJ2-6,CASSTGTELGANVLTF
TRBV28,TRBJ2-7,CASSLRPLGRDGNYEQYF
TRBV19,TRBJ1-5,CASSTTGNSNQPQHF
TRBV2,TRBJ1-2,CASSELAGQGSGYTF
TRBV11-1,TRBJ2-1,CASSLGLAGDNEQFF
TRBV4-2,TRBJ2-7,CASSQEAKSRVHEQYF
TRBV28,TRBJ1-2,CASSLRYGYTF
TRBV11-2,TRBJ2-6,CASSLEGYEANVLTF
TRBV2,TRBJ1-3,CATSGGLLGNTIYF
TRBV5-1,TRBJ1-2,CASSLGLEGWGYTF
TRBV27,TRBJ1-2,CASSLSIFRGYGYTF
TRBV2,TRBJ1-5,CASTRGRGPQHF
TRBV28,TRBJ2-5,CASSLWTGGWETQYF
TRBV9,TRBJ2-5,CASSVPPRGGQETQYF
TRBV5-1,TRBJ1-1,CASSLQGVNTEAFF
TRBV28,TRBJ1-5,CASSSRTSSPHQPQHF
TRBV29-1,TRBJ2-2,CSVQTGSGTGELFF
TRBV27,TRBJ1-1,CASSLWRENTEAFF
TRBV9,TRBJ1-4,CASSVGRGANEKLFF
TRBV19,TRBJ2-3,CASSSGLAGSTDTQYF
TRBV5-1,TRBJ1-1,CASSLGQTIMNTEAFF
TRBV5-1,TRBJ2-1,CASSPVAGVGYNEQFF
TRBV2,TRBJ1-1,CASRGQGDTEAFF
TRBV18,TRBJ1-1,CASSPPSSHGKPEAFF
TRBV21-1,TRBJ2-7,CASSKEPGRCYPTYEQYF
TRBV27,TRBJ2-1,CASSPDRFNNEQFF
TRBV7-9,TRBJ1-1,CASSQDRATEAFF
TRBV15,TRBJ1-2,CATSPNLMDYGYTF
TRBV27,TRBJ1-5,CASSFEWGGNQPQHF
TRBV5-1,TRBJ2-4,CASCGQGFGDIQYF
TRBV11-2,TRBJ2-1,CASSPGAEVSYNEQFF
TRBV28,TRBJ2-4,CASRSGRSANIQYF
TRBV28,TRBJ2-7,CASSRGASGSYEQYF
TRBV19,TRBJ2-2,CASSNRQLLNSYTGELFF